The source of this T cell receptor beta chain is a study of T-cell reconstitution after alpha-beta-depleted transplantation in children. Germline-derived CDR1 and CDR2 are SGHTA and FQGTGA. Trimming took 5 bases from V and 0 from J, leaving 10 bases between them. This CDR3 is 15 amino acids long. This clonotype was seen many times. Unique molecular identifiers were used in preparing the TCRbeta library. TCRdb itself ran the PCR reads through MiXCR, one entry per CDR3 protein. Among fewer than 250,000 distinct CDR3 sequences, approximately 8.9% were seen once, and the ten largest hold nearly 6.5%. This clonotype originated in a male patient younger than 18 who had a stem cell transplant for acute lymphoblastic leukemia, so the T cells may come from the graft donor. V and J are TRBV7-3 and TRBJ2-2; a weak D match, TRBD2 (5 bases). The specimen was PBMCs, mostly from graft donor cells, collected 180 days after TCRalphabeta/CD19-depleted stem cell transplant. CDR3 sequence (DNA): TGTGCCAGCAGCCCCTCGGGGACGAACACCGGGGAGCTGTTTTTT. Residues: CASSPSGTNTGELFF. Variable domain in full (rest from reference TRBV7-3 and TRBJ2-2): GAGVSQTPSNKVTEKGKYVELRCDPISGHTALYWYRQSLGQGPEFLIYFQGTGAADDSGLPNDRFFAVRPEGSVSTLKIQRTERGDSAVYLCASSPSGTNTGELFFGEGSRLTVL.